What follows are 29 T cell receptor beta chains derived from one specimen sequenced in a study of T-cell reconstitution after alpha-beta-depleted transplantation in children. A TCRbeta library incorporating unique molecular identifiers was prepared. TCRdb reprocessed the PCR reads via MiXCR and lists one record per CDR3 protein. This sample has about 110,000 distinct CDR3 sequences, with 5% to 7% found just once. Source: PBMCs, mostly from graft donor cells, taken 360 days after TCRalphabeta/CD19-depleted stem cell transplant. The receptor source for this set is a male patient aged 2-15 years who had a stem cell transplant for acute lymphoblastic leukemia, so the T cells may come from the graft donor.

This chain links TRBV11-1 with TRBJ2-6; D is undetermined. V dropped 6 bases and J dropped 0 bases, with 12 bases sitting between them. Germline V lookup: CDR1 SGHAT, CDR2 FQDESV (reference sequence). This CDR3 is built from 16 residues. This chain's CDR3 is CASRIKWGSGANVLTF. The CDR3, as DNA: TGTGCCAGCAGGATAAAGTGGGGCTCTGGGGCCAACGTCCTGACTTTC. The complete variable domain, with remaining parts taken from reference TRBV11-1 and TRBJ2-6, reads EAEVAQSPRYKITEKSQAVAFWCDPISGHATLYWYRQILGQGPELLVQFQDESVVDDSQLPKDRFSAERLKGVDSTLKIQPAELGDSAMYLCASRIKWGSGANVLTFGAGSRLTVL.

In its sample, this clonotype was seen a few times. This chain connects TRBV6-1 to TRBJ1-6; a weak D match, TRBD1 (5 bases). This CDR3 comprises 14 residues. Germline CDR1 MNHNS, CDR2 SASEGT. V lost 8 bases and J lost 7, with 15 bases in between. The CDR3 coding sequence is TGTGCCAGCTACGATGGACACGGGAATTCACCCCTCCACTTT. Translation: CASYDGHGNSPLHF.

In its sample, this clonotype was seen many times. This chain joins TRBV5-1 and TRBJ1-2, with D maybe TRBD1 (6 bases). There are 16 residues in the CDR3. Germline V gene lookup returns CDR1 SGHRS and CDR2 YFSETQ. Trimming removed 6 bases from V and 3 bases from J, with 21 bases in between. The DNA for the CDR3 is TGCGCCAGCACCTTAGGTTCCGGGGGCGCGTACTATGGCTACACCTTC. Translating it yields CASTLGSGGAYYGYTF.

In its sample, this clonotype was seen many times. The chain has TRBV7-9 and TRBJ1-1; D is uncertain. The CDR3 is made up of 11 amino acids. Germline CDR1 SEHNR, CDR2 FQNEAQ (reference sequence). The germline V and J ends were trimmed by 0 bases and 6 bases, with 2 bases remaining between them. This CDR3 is CASSLAAEAFF. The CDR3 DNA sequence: TGTGCCAGCAGCTTAGCGGCTGAAGCTTTCTTT.

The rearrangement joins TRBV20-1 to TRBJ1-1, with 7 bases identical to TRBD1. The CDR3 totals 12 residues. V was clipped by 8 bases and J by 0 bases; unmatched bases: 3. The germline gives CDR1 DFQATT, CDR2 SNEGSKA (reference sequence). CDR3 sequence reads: CSWDSMNTEAFF. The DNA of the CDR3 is TGCAGTTGGGACAGCATGAACACTGAAGCTTTCTTT.

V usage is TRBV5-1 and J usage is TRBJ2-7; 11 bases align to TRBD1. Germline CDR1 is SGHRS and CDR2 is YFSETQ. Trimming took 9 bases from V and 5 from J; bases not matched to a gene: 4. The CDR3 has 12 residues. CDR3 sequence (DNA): TGCGCCACCGGACAGGGGGCCCACGAGCAGTACTTC. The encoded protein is CATGQGAHEQYF.

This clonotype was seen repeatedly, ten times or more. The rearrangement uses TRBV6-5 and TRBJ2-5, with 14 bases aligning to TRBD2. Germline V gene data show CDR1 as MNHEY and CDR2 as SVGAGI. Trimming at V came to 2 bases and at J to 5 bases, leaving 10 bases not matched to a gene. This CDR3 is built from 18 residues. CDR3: CASSYGLAGGRKGETQYF. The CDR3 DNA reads TGTGCCAGCAGTTACGGACTAGCGGGAGGTCGAAAAGGGGAGACCCAGTACTTC.

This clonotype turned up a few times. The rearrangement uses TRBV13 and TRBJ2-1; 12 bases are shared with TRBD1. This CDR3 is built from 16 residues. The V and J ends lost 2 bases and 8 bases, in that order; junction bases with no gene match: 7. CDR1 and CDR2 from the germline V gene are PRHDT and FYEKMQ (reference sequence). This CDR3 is CASSLMSGTGGYEQFF. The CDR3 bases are TGTGCCAGCAGCTTAATGTCCGGGACAGGGGGCTATGAGCAGTTCTTC.

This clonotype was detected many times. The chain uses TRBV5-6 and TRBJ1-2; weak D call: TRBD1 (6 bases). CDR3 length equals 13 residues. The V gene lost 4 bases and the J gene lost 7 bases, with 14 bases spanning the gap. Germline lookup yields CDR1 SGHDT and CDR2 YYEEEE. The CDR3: CASSSGTSGGYTF. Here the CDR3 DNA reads TGTGCCAGCAGCAGCGGGACAAGCGGTGGCTACACCTTC. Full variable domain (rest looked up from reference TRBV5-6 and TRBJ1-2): DAGVTQSPTHLIKTRGQQVTLRCSPKSGHDTVSWYQQALGQGPQFIFQYYEEEERQRGNFPDRFSGHQFPNYSSELNVNALLLGDSALYLCASSSGTSGGYTFGSGTRLTVV.

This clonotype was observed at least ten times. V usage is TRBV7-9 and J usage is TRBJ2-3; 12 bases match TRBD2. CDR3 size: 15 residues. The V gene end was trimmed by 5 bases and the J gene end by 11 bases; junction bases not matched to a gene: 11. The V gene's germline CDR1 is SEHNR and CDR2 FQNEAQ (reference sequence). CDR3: CASSIRLAGANEQYF. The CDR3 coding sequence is TGTGCCAGCAGCATAAGACTAGCGGGGGCCAATGAGCAGTATTTT.

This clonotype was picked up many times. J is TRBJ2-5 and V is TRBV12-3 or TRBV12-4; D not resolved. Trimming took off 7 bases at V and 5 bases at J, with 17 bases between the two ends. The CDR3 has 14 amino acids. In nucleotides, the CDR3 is TGTGCCAGCACCTCACTCCCGGGCCAGGAGACCCAGTACTTC. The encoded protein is CASTSLPGQETQYF.

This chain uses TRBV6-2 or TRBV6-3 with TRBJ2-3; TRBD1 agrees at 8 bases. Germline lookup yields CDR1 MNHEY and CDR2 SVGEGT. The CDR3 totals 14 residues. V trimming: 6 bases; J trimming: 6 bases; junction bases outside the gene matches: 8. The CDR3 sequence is CASRPQGARDTQYF. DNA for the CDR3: TGTGCCAGCAGGCCCCAGGGGGCGAGGGATACGCAGTATTTT.

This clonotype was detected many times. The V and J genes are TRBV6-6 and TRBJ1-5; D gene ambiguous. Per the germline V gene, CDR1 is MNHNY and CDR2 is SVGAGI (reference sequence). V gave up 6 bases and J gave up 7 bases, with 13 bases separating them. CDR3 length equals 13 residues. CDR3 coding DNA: TGTGCCAGCAGCGTGATGGGAGGACAGCCCCAGCATTTT. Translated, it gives CASSVMGGQPQHF.

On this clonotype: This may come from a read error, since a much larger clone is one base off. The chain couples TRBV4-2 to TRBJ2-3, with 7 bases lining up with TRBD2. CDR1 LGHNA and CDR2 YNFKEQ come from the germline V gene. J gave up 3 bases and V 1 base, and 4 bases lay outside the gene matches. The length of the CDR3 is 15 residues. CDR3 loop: CASSQGRGGTDTQYF. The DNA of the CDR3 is TGTGCCAGCAGCCAAGGTCGCGGGGGTACAGATACGCAGTATTTT.

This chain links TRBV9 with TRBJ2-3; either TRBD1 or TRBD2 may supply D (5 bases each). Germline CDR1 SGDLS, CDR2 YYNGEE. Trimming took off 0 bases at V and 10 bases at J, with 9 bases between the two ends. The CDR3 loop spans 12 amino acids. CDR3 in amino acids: CASSVGGYAQYF. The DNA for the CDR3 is TGTGCCAGCAGCGTAGGGGGGTATGCGCAGTATTTT.

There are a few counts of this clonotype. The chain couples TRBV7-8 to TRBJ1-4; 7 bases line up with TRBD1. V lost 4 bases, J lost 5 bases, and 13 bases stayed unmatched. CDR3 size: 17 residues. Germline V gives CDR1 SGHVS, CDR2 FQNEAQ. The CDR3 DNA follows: TGTGCCAGCAGCTCTGTAGCGGGTTGGGGACAGAATGAAAAACTGTTTTTT. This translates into CASSSVAGWGQNEKLFF.

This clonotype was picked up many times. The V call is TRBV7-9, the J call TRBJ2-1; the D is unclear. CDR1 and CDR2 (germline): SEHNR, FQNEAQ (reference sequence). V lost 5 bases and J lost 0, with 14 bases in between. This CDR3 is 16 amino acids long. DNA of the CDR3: TGTGCCAGCAGCCCAAATTCAGATAGCTCCTACAATGAGCAGTTCTTC. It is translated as CASSPNSDSSYNEQFF.

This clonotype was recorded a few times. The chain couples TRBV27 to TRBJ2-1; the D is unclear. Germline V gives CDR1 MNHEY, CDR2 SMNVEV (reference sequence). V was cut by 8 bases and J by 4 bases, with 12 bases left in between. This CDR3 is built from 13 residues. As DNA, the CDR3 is TGTGCCAGCGGTAAACAACTGTACAATGAGCAGTTCTTC. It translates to CASGKQLYNEQFF.

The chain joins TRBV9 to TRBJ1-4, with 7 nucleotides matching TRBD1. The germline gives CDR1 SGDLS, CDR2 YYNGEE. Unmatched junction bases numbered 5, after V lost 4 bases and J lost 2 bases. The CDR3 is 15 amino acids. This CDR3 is CASSTHRGTNEKLFF. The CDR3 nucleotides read TGTGCCAGCAGCACCCACAGGGGTACTAATGAAAAACTGTTTTTT.

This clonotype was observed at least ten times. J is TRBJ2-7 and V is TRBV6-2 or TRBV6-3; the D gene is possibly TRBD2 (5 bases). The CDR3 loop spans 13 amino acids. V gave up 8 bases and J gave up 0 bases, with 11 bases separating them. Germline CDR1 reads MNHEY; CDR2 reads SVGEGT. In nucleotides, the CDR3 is TGTGCCAGCTGGGAGACCTTCTCCTACGAGCAGTACTTC. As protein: CASWETFSYEQYF.

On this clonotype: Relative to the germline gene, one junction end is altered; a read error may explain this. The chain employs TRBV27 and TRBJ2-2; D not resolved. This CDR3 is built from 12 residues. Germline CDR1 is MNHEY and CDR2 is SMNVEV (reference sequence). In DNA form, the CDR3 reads TGTGGCAGCAGTTTCAGAGCCGGGGAGCTGTTTTTT. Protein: CGSSFRAGELFF.

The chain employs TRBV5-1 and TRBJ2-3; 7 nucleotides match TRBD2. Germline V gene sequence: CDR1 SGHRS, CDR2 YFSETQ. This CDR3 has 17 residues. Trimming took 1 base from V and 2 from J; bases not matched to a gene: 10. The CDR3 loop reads CASSLTLWRGFTDTQYF. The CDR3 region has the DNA TGCGCCAGCAGCTTGACCCTCTGGCGGGGGTTCACAGATACGCAGTATTTT. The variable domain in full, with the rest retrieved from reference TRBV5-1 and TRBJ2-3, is KAGVTQTPRYLIKTRGQQVTLSCSPISGHRSVSWYQQTPGQGLQFLFEYFSETQRNKGNFPGRFSGRQFSNSRSEMNVSTLELGDSALYLCASSLTLWRGFTDTQYFGPGTRLTVL.

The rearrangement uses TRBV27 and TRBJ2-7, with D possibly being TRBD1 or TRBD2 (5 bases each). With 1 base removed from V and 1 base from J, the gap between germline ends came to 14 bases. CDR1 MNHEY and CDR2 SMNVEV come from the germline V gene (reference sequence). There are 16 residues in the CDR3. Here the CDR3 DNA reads TGTGCCAGCAGTTTATGGCTCGGGACGGCGTCCTACGAGCAGTACTTC. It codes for CASSLWLGTASYEQYF.

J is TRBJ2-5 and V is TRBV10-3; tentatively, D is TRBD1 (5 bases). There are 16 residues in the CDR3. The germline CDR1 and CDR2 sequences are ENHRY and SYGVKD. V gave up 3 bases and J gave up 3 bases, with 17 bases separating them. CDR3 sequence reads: CAISDLGETGEETQYF. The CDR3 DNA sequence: TGTGCCATCAGTGACTTAGGTGAAACAGGTGAAGAGACCCAGTACTTC.

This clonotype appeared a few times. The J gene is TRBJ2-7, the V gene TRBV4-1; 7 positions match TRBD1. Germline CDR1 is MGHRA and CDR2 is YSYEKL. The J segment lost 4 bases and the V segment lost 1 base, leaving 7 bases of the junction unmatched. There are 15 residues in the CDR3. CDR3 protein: CASSQGGRGQYEQYF. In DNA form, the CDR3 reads TGCGCCAGCAGCCAAGGTGGAAGGGGGCAATACGAGCAGTACTTC.

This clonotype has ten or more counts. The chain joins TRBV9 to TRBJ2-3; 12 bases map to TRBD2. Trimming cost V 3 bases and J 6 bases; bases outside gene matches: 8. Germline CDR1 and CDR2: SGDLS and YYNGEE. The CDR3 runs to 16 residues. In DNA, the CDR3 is TGTGCCAGCAGCGGACGACTAGCGGGAGAACCTGATACGCAGTATTTT. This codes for CASSGRLAGEPDTQYF.

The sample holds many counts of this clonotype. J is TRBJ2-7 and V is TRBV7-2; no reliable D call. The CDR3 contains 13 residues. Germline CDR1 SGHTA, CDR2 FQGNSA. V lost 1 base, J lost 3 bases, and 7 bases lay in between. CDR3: CASSLGKYYEQYF. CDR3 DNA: TGTGCCAGCAGCTTAGGCAAGTACTACGAGCAGTACTTC. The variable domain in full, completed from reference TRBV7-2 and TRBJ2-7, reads GAGVSQSPSNKVTEKGKDVELRCDPISGHTALYWYRQSLGQGLEFLIYFQGNSAPDKSGLPSDRFSAERTGGSVSTLTIQRTQQEDSAVYLCASSLGKYYEQYFGPGTRLTVT.

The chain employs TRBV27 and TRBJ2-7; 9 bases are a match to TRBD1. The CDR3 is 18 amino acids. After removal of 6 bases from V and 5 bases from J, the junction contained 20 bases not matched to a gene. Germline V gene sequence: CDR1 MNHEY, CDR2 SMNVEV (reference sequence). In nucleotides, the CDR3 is TGTGCCAGCAGCCCCACTACAGGGGGCCACTACCGTAGGAACGAGCAGTACTTC. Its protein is CASSPTTGGHYRRNEQYF.

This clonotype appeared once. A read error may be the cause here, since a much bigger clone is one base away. As DNA, the CDR3 is TGTGCCAGCAGCTTGGAAGCGAGAGCCTCGTACGAGCAGTACTTC. It yields the protein CASSLEARASYEQYF. V usage is TRBV5-7 and J usage is TRBJ2-7; D unresolved. TRBV5-7 is given ORF status, its function remaining uncertain. Trimming removed 0 bases at V and 4 bases at J, with 14 bases between. CDR3 length: 15 amino acids.